These 7 T cell receptor beta chains were all obtained from the same sample, sequenced in a study of response to subunit inactivated influenza vaccine. From the RT-PCR reads, TCRdb called clonotypes with MiXCR, one entry per CDR3 protein. The table records 500,000 or so distinct CDR3 sequences, about a tenth of them present only once. Sequenced material: PBMCs from blood, taken about 6 weeks after vaccination. The receptors shown here come from a man aged 50-59 years who received an inactivated influenza vaccine.

The sample holds many counts of this clonotype. V gene TRBV4-2 combines with J gene TRBJ2-1, with 12 bases lining up with TRBD2. This CDR3 region has 16 residues. Germline V gene sequence: CDR1 LGHNA, CDR2 YNFKEQ. With V trimmed by 3 bases and J by 3 bases, 3 bases remained unmatched. CDR3 DNA: TGTGCCAGCAGCCAGAGGACTAGCGGGAACTACAATGAGCAGTTCTTC. Protein: CASSQRTSGNYNEQFF.

This clonotype came up a few times. The V gene is TRBV18, the J gene TRBJ2-7; 8 bases map to TRBD2. The CDR3 has 14 residues. V shed 5 bases, J shed 10 bases, and the junction held 13 bases outside the gene matches. Germline CDR1 reads KGHSH; CDR2 reads LQKENI. CDR3 sequence: CASSGSNGGAEQYF. Here the CDR3 DNA reads TGTGCCAGCTCAGGGAGCAACGGGGGGGCCGAACAGTACTTC. The variable domain in full, with the rest retrieved from reference TRBV18 and TRBJ2-7, is NAGVMQNPRHLVRRRGQEARLRCSPMKGHSHVYWYRQLPEEGLKFMVYLQKENIIDESGMPKERFSAEFPKEGPSILRIQQVVRGDSAAYFCASSGSNGGAEQYFGPGTRLTVT.

The sample holds a few counts of this clonotype. The J gene is TRBJ2-3, the V gene TRBV11-2; possible D gene TRBD1, 6 bases. Germline CDR1 and CDR2: SGHAT and FQNNGV. This CDR3 is 17 amino acids long. The V and J ends lost 2 bases and 4 bases respectively, with 19 bases between them. The CDR3 DNA reads as TGTGCCAGCAGCTTACGCAACAGGGTAATAATCGCAGATACGCAGTATTTT. This codes for CASSLRNRVIIADTQYF.

Ten or more counts support this clonotype. The chain joins TRBV7-2 to TRBJ2-1, with 8 bases matching TRBD1. J was trimmed by 0 bases and V by 1 base; bases with no gene match: 2. The CDR3 runs 16 residues. Germline V gene sequence: CDR1 SGHTA, CDR2 FQGNSA. CDR3 sequence: CASSLGTGNSYNEQFF. The CDR3 DNA follows: TGTGCCAGCAGCTTAGGGACAGGGAACTCCTACAATGAGCAGTTCTTC.

This clonotype was seen at least ten times. The CDR3 loop is CASITEGSYNEQFF. The CDR3 DNA sequence: TGTGCCAGCATCACGGAGGGGTCCTACAATGAGCAGTTCTTC. V usage is TRBV6-1 and J usage is TRBJ2-1, with TRBD2 as a possible D gene (6 bases). The CDR3 contains 14 residues. V was shortened by 7 bases and J by 1 base, with 11 bases between the two germline ends. Germline CDR1 and CDR2: MNHNS and SASEGT.

Ten or more counts support this clonotype. The J gene is TRBJ2-2, the V gene TRBV9; D is unclear. Germline CDR1 is SGDLS and CDR2 is YYNGEE. The CDR3 has 14 amino acids. Trimming stripped 0 bases from V and 5 bases from J, with 8 bases between. In nucleotides, the CDR3 is TGTGCCAGCAGCGTAGCTGGCGGAACCGGGGAGCTGTTTTTT. It codes for CASSVAGGTGELFF.

This clonotype was counted between two and nine times. The rearrangement joins TRBV20-1 to TRBJ2-1; possible D gene TRBD1, 6 bases. Trimming pared 4 bases from V and 0 bases from J, leaving 13 bases between. CDR1 and CDR2 from the germline V gene are DFQATT and SNEGSKA (reference sequence). This CDR3 has 15 amino acids. DNA for the CDR3: TGCAGTGCTACCCGGGGACAAAACTCCTACAATGAGCAGTTCTTC. Protein: CSATRGQNSYNEQFF.